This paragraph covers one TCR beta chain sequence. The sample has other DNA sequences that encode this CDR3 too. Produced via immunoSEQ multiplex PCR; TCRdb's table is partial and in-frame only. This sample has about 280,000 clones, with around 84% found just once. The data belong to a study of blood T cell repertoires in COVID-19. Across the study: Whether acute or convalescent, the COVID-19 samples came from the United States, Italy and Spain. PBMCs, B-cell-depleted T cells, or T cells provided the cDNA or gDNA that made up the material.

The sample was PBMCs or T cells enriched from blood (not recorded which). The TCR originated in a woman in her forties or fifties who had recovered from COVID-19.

CDR3 sequence reads: CASYSGNTIYF. The CDR3 DNA reads as TGTGCCAGCTACTCTGGAAACACCATATATTTT. The chain links TRBV28 to TRBJ1-3, with unresolved D. V was trimmed by 8 bases and J by 0 bases, leaving 2 bases between them. The CDR3 covers 11 residues. Germline lookup yields CDR1 MDHEN and CDR2 SYDVKM.